This T cell receptor beta chain was recorded in a study of blood T cell repertoires in COVID-19. Study-level background: Samples representing acute and convalescent COVID-19 were sourced from the United States, Italy and Spain.

The repertoire was sequenced with immunoSEQ multiplex PCR; TCRdb's copy has only in-frame clones and lacks some. Among approximately 140,000 clones listed, roughly 80% were seen once. This CDR3 contains 17 residues. Germline V gives CDR1 MGHRA, CDR2 YSYEKL. V was clipped by 0 bases and J by 0 bases, with 12 bases between them. The chain is built from TRBV4-1 and TRBJ1-5, with D perhaps matching TRBD1 (6 bases). The receptor was derived from a man aged 45-60 years with acute or convalescent COVID-19. Sequencing was carried out using peripheral blood. The CDR3 protein is CASSQEPQGHSNQPQHF. The DNA for the CDR3 is TGCGCCAGCAGCCAAGAGCCACAGGGACATAGCAATCAGCCCCAGCATTTT.